This is a list of T cell receptor beta chains from one sample in a study of response to subunit inactivated influenza vaccine. TCRdb recomputed calls from the RT-PCR reads with MiXCR, one row per CDR3 protein. The table lists approximately 500,000 distinct CDR3 sequences, under 15% of them singletons. Here the sequenced sample was PBMCs from blood, taken roughly 45 days after vaccination. The receptors shown here come from a man aged 50-59 years who received an inactivated influenza vaccine. The CDR3 runs from the conserved cysteine through the conserved F or W. The D gene is left open where the match is weak. A row's size may be missing; if present it is once, few, many or a size class.

j_gene	v_gene	abundance	d_gene	CDR3aa	CDR3nt
TRBJ2-1	TRBV28	few	NA	CASSSPEGRFF	TGTGCCAGCAGTTCGCCCGAGGGTAGGTTCTTC
TRBJ2-1	TRBV6-1	few	TRBD1	CASGPPGQGYNEQFF	TGTGCCAGCGGGCCCCCGGGACAGGGATACAATGAGCAGTTCTTC
TRBJ2-3	TRBV25-1	NA	NA	CASSGGLDTQYF	TGTGCCAGCAGCGGGGGTCTAGATACGCAGTATTTT
TRBJ2-1	TRBV20-1	NA	TRBD2	CSASESGRANEQFF	TGCAGTGCTAGTGAGAGCGGGAGGGCGAATGAGCAGTTCTTC
TRBJ1-5	TRBV2	few	NA	CASSEGAGPQHF	TGTGCCAGCAGTGAAGGCGCGGGGCCCCAGCATTTT
TRBJ2-7	TRBV29-1	NA	NA	CSGSYFDEQYF	TGCAGCGGTAGCTACTTCGACGAGCAGTACTTC
TRBJ2-7	TRBV24-1	few	NA	CATSDQGSASSYEQYF	TGTGCCACCAGTGATCAAGGGTCGGCCAGCTCCTACGAGCAGTACTTC
TRBJ1-2	TRBV3-1	NA	NA	CASSQDIGAAGYTF	TGTGCCAGCAGCCAAGATATTGGGGCGGCGGGCTACACCTTC
TRBJ2-1	TRBV7-7	NA	TRBD2	CASSLTAGAGYNEQFF	TGTGCCAGCAGCTTAACTGCGGGAGCTGGGTACAATGAGCAGTTCTTC
TRBJ2-3	TRBV12-3/TRBV12-4	few	NA	CASSLGTPDTQYF	TGTGCCAGCAGTCTGGGGACCCCAGATACGCAGTATTTT
TRBJ1-5	TRBV7-9	few	NA	CASSLGAQPQHF	TGTGCCAGCAGCTTAGGGGCTCAGCCCCAGCATTTT
TRBJ2-3	TRBV25-1	few	TRBD1	CASRWTGGPDTQYF	TGTGCCAGCAGATGGACAGGGGGCCCAGATACGCAGTATTTT
TRBJ2-1	TRBV20-1	NA	NA	CSARVLSWGNEQFF	TGCAGTGCTAGAGTGCTAAGTTGGGGCAATGAGCAGTTCTTC
TRBJ2-3	TRBV20-1	many	NA	CSASGGPSGGADTQYF	TGCAGTGCTAGCGGGGGGCCCTCGGGAGGCGCAGATACGCAGTATTTT
TRBJ2-5	TRBV7-9	NA	NA	CASSFWGEETQYF	TGTGCCAGCAGCTTTTGGGGAGAAGAGACCCAGTACTTC
TRBJ2-7	TRBV20-1	NA	NA	CSVKGDTYYEQYF	TGCAGCGTTAAAGGGGACACCTACTACGAGCAGTACTTC
TRBJ2-7	TRBV6-2/TRBV6-3	NA	NA	CASSYAVPRGHEQYF	TGTGCCAGCAGTTACGCAGTCCCTCGGGGCCACGAGCAGTACTTC
TRBJ2-7	TRBV7-2	few	TRBD2	CASSLVGLASYEQYF	TGTGCCAGCAGCTTAGTAGGACTAGCCTCCTACGAGCAGTACTTC
TRBJ2-5	TRBV15	NA	NA	CATSRHQETQYF	TGTGCCACCAGCAGACACCAAGAGACCCAGTACTTC
TRBJ2-7	TRBV5-1	many	NA	CASRAPHGEQYF	TGCGCCAGCAGGGCCCCCCATGGCGAGCAGTACTTC
TRBJ2-5	TRBV7-8	NA	TRBD2	CASTLRLAGPQETQYF	TGTGCCAGCACCCTGAGGCTAGCGGGACCCCAAGAGACCCAGTACTTC
TRBJ1-1	TRBV4-3	many	NA	CASSQGQIEAFF	TGCGCCAGCAGCCAAGGACAGATAGAAGCTTTCTTT
TRBJ2-1	TRBV7-3	NA	TRBD2	CASRERPGLAGESYNEQFF	TGTGCCAGCAGGGAGAGGCCGGGACTAGCGGGGGAGTCCTACAATGAGCAGTTCTTC
TRBJ2-1	TRBV10-3	many	NA	CAIKGADLLGNEQFF	TGTGCCATCAAGGGAGCGGATCTTCTCGGGAATGAGCAGTTCTTC
TRBJ2-7	TRBV5-6	few	NA	CASSLIRADPDEQYF	TGTGCCAGCAGCTTGATTCGGGCGGATCCGGACGAGCAGTACTTC
TRBJ2-2	TRBV5-1	few	NA	CASSPGPTGGITGELFF	TGCGCCAGCAGCCCCGGCCCCACCGGCGGGATCACCGGGGAGCTGTTTTTT
TRBJ1-1	TRBV4-2	NA	TRBD1	CASSQGDDRGTEAFF	TGTGCCAGCAGCCAAGGAGACGACAGGGGCACTGAAGCTTTCTTT
TRBJ1-3	TRBV20-1	NA	TRBD1	CSARPGQAFGNTIYF	TGCAGTGCTAGACCCGGACAGGCCTTTGGAAACACCATATATTTT
TRBJ2-7	TRBV11-2	NA	NA	CASSLERLGEQYF	TGTGCCAGCAGCTTAGAGCGCCTAGGCGAGCAGTACTTC
TRBJ1-3	TRBV5-1	few	NA	CASSLAADQRGPIPGNTIYF	TGCGCCAGCAGCTTGGCCGCGGATCAGAGGGGACCGATCCCTGGAAACACCATATATTTT
TRBJ2-5	TRBV29-1	few	NA	CSAAGRQQETQYF	TGCAGCGCCGCGGGACGGCAACAAGAGACCCAGTACTTC
TRBJ1-5	TRBV28	NA	TRBD1	CASSILVRGQDQPQHF	TGTGCCAGCAGCATACTGGTCAGGGGGCAAGATCAGCCCCAGCATTTT
TRBJ2-5	TRBV20-1	NA	TRBD2	CSALAGVGETQYF	TGCAGTGCTCTAGCGGGAGTAGGAGAGACCCAGTACTTC
TRBJ2-5	TRBV12-3/TRBV12-4	many	NA	CASSFKGGETQYF	TGTGCCAGCAGTTTTAAAGGGGGAGAGACCCAGTACTTC
TRBJ2-2	TRBV24-1	NA	NA	CATRGGYANTGELFF	TGTGCCACCAGGGGTGGGTATGCGAACACCGGGGAGCTGTTTTTT
TRBJ2-3	TRBV7-9	few	NA	CATRPPDTQYF	TGTGCCACCCGGCCCCCAGATACGCAGTATTTT
TRBJ2-1	TRBV7-9	few	NA	CAVHLYNEQFF	TGTGCCGTACACCTTTACAATGAGCAGTTCTTC
TRBJ1-1	TRBV7-2	NA	TRBD1	CASSLWTGENTEAFF	TGTGCCAGCAGCCTATGGACAGGGGAGAACACTGAAGCTTTCTTT
TRBJ2-5	TRBV28	few	TRBD1	CASNSPGQDETQYF	TGTGCCAGCAATAGTCCGGGACAGGACGAGACCCAGTACTTC
TRBJ2-3	TRBV7-3	few	TRBD2	CASSPRLAGGVDTQYF	TGTGCCAGCAGCCCCCGACTAGCGGGAGGTGTGGATACGCAGTATTTT
TRBJ2-3	TRBV5-1	many	NA	CASSLGQATDTQYF	TGTGCCAGCAGCTTGGGGCAGGCGACAGATACGCAGTATTTT
TRBJ2-1	TRBV7-8	many	TRBD1	CASSSTGGGEQFF	TGCGCCAGCAGCTCGACAGGGGGCGGTGAGCAGTTCTTC
TRBJ1-2	TRBV12-3/TRBV12-4	many	NA	CASSISGTNYGYTF	TGTGCCAGCAGTATTTCCGGGACTAACTATGGCTACACCTTC
TRBJ2-5	TRBV5-1	NA	NA	CASSLQPADQETQYF	TGCGCCAGCAGCTTGCAACCAGCCGACCAAGAGACCCAGTACTTC
TRBJ2-7	TRBV24-1	few	TRBD1	CATSDSGTGRYEQYF	TGTGCCACCAGTGATTCCGGGACAGGGAGGTACGAGCAGTACTTC
TRBJ1-5	TRBV28	NA	NA	CASSPYLDSHQPQHF	TGTGCCAGCAGTCCTTACTTGGACAGCCATCAGCCCCAGCATTTT
TRBJ2-1	TRBV12-3/TRBV12-4	many	TRBD1	CASTEPGQGHEQFF	TGTGCCAGCACCGAGCCTGGACAGGGCCATGAGCAGTTCTTC
TRBJ1-2	TRBV20-1	few	TRBD1	CSASDRGSYGYTF	TGCAGTGCTAGTGACAGGGGAAGCTATGGCTACACCTTC
TRBJ2-2	TRBV5-6	few	NA	CASSVTGVNTGELFF	TGTGCCAGCAGCGTGACAGGAGTCAACACCGGGGAGCTGTTTTTT
TRBJ2-6	TRBV20-1	NA	NA	CSASTGGSSGANVLTF	TGCAGTGCTAGCACCGGCGGAAGCTCTGGGGCCAACGTCCTGACTTTC
TRBJ2-4	TRBV12-3/TRBV12-4	few	NA	CASSLGPRVRAKNIQYF	TGTGCCAGCAGTTTAGGGCCAAGGGTGCGGGCCAAAAACATTCAGTACTTC
TRBJ2-5	TRBV4-1	NA	NA	CASSQGTTQETQYF	TGCGCCAGCAGCCAAGGGACAACCCAAGAGACCCAGTACTTC
TRBJ1-1	TRBV6-1	few	TRBD1	CASSRGQLFMNTEAFF	TGTGCCAGCAGCCGGGGACAGCTTTTCATGAACACTGAAGCTTTCTTT
TRBJ2-2	TRBV3-1	NA	TRBD1	CASSLPTGIDGELFF	TGTGCCAGCAGCTTACCGACAGGGATCGACGGGGAGCTGTTTTTT
TRBJ2-7	TRBV7-8	NA	NA	CASSVTEYYEQYF	TGTGCCAGCAGCGTGACTGAATATTACGAGCAGTACTTC